A single sample is the source of the 16 T cell receptor beta chains below, sequenced in a study of T cells in Graves' hyperthyroidism and ophthalmopathy. Amplification of TCR beta CDR3 regions used RNA as the template. With the HTBI primer set, the TCR CDR3 went through a first round of RT-PCR. One entry per CDR3 protein, called by TCRdb with MiXCR from the multiplex PCR reads. This table holds 650,000 to 800,000 distinct CDR3 sequences, nearly 45% found once. Material: peripheral blood or thyroid tissue (not recorded which). These receptors were taken from an adult man with Graves' disease, either hyperthyroidism or ophthalmopathy (not recorded which).

J is TRBJ2-6 and V is TRBV5-1, with 8 nucleotides matching TRBD1. Germline V gives CDR1 SGHRS, CDR2 YFSETQ. The CDR3 has 17 amino acids. V trimming: 0 bases; J trimming: 0 bases; junction bases outside the gene matches: 2. The DNA for the CDR3 is TGCGCCAGCAGCTTGGAACAGGGGGGCTCTGGGGCCAACGTCCTGACTTTC. This codes for CASSLEQGGSGANVLTF.

This chain joins TRBV10-3 and TRBJ1-6; maybe TRBD1 (5 bases). CDR1 and CDR2 from the germline V gene are ENHRY and SYGVKD. The ends were cut back, 10 bases at V and 6 bases at J, with 16 bases in the middle. The CDR3 loop spans 14 amino acids. The CDR3 sequence: CASRTGPPNSPLHF. The CDR3 bases are TGTGCCAGCAGAACAGGACCGCCTAATTCACCCCTCCACTTT.

V usage is TRBV11-2 and J usage is TRBJ2-7, with a possible D match to TRBD1 (5 bases). This CDR3 has 14 amino acids. Trimming shortened V by 5 bases and J by 1 base, and 12 bases separated the two germline ends. Germline V gene lookup returns CDR1 SGHAT and CDR2 FQNNGV. CDR3 region: CASSPRVLSYEQYF. CDR3 nucleotide sequence: TGTGCCAGCAGCCCCAGGGTATTATCCTACGAGCAGTACTTC.

This clonotype occurred many times. The rearrangement uses TRBV29-1 and TRBJ1-1; D gene ambiguous. In germline, CDR1 is SQVTM, CDR2 ANQGSEA. The CDR3 is 12 amino acids. Trimming removed 6 bases at V and 2 bases at J, with 10 bases between. The CDR3 DNA reads TGCAGCGTCCCCGCGAGAAACACTGAAGCTTTCTTT. This gives the protein CSVPARNTEAFF.

Points on this clonotype: The junction shows a germline mismatch at one end, possibly a read error. DNA of the CDR3: TGTGCCAGCAGTTACGTAACCACAGGGAACACTGAAACTTTCTTT. Translating it yields CASSYVTTGNTETFF. The chain couples TRBV6-5 to TRBJ1-1; a possible D gene is TRBD1 (6 bases). This CDR3 spans 15 amino acids. CDR1 is MNHEY and CDR2 is SVGAGI in the germline V gene.

This clonotype was recorded at least ten times. The CDR3 sequence: CASLSQGVNTEAFF. CDR3 in DNA: TGTGCCAGCCTATCACAGGGGGTGAACACTGAAGCTTTCTTT. V is TRBV2 and J is TRBJ1-1; 8 positions agree with TRBD1. The germline V gene encodes CDR1 SNHLY and CDR2 FYNNEI. V gave up 8 bases and J gave up 0 bases; unmatched junction bases: 5. The CDR3 spans 14 residues. Together with reference TRBV2 and TRBJ1-1, the CDR3 gives the full variable domain: EPEVTQTPSHQVTQMGQEVILRCVPISNHLYFYWYRQILGQKVEFLVSFYNNEISEKSEIFDDQFSVERPDGSNFTLKIRSTKLEDSAMYFCASLSQGVNTEAFFGQGTRLTVV.

At least ten counts were recorded for this clonotype. The rearrangement joins TRBV2 to TRBJ1-5, with D unclear. V lost 3 bases and J lost 0, with 9 bases in between. The V gene's germline CDR1 is SNHLY and CDR2 FYNNEI. This CDR3 is built from 15 residues. For the CDR3, the DNA is TGTGCCAGCAGTGAGTATGGAGATAGCAATCAGCCCCAGCATTTT. Translating gives CASSEYGDSNQPQHF.

A word on this clonotype: Being one base from a much bigger clone, this may be a read error. The chain links TRBV2 to TRBJ1-2; 8 nucleotides align to TRBD1. CDR1 is SNHLY and CDR2 is FYNNEI in the germline V gene. CDR3 length equals 13 residues. V gave up 4 bases and J gave up 5 bases; unmatched junction bases: 3. This chain's CDR3 is CASSGGQAYGYTF. The CDR3 bases are TGTGCCAGCAGTGGGGGACAGGCATATGGCTACACCTTC.

V is TRBV19 and J is TRBJ2-2; D call uncertain. Between the trimmed V and J ends, which lost 1 base and 6 bases, there was a span of 12 bases. The CDR3 covers 15 residues. Germline CDR1 and CDR2: LNHDA and SQIVND (reference sequence). The CDR3 is CASSIGSVIPGELFF. Here the CDR3 DNA reads TGTGCCAGTAGTATAGGTTCTGTTATACCCGGGGAGCTGTTTTTT.

Turning to this clonotype: A single base separates this from a much larger clone, so it may be a read error. The rearrangement links TRBV10-3 to TRBJ1-1, with D perhaps TRBD1 (5 bases). V gave up 4 bases and J gave up 0 bases, with 9 bases separating them. CDR3 length equals 14 residues. Germline lookup yields CDR1 ENHRY and CDR2 SYGVKD. CDR3 residues: CAISGQLLNTEAFF. The CDR3 nucleotides are TGTGCCATCAGTGGACAGCTATTGAACACTGAAGCTTTCTTT.

For this clonotype: As the CDR3 is not closed by the conserved phenylalanine or tryptophan, this likely results from a read error. The chain combines TRBV12-3 or TRBV12-4 with TRBJ1-1; 7 nucleotides align to TRBD1. Unmatched junction bases numbered 4, after V lost 4 bases and J lost 5 bases. The CDR3 extends over 13 amino acids. The CDR3 here is CASSSQGGTEAFL. CDR3 nucleotides: TGTGCCAGCAGTTCCCAGGGGGGAACTGAAGCTTTCCTT.

This clonotype was seen repeatedly, ten times or more. This sequence joins TRBV2 and TRBJ1-6, with a tentative D call TRBD1 (5 bases). The CDR3 contains 14 residues. Trimming left V 3 bases short and J 7 bases short, with 10 bases between. Germline V gives CDR1 SNHLY, CDR2 FYNNEI. The CDR3 protein is CASSDTGRNSPLHF. The CDR3 coding sequence is TGTGCCAGCAGTGACACAGGCCGGAATTCACCCCTCCACTTT. Full variable domain (remainder filled in from reference TRBV2 and TRBJ1-6): EPEVTQTPSHQVTQMGQEVILRCVPISNHLYFYWYRQILGQKVEFLVSFYNNEISEKSEIFDDQFSVERPDGSNFTLKIRSTKLEDSAMYFCASSDTGRNSPLHFGNGTRLTVT.

This clonotype appeared a few times. The chain employs TRBV12-3 or TRBV12-4 and TRBJ1-3, with 7 bases that match TRBD1. This CDR3 has 15 residues. V gave up 6 bases and J gave up 3 bases; unmatched junction bases: 8. The CDR3 DNA reads TGTGCCAGCAGGCCCCAGGGGGACGGTGGAAACACCATATATTTT. Translation gives CASRPQGDGGNTIYF.

Concerning this clonotype: A single base separates this from a much larger clone, so it may be a read error. This chain's CDR3 is CAGSRYTWETQYF. CDR3 DNA: TGTGCCGGCAGCCGATACACCTGGGAGACCCAGTACTTC. This chain joins TRBV7-2 and TRBJ2-5; D is uncertain. This CDR3 has 13 residues. Germline V CDR1 and CDR2: SGHTA, FQGNSA.

This clonotype has more than one count but fewer than ten. This chain uses TRBV20-1 with TRBJ2-7; D is perhaps TRBD2 (5 bases). This CDR3 is 12 amino acids long. The V gene's germline CDR1 is DFQATT and CDR2 SNEGSKA (reference sequence). Trimming pared 3 bases from V and 4 bases from J, leaving 10 bases between. The CDR3 DNA reads as TGCAGTGCTAGCCCAGGACTTTACGAGCAGTACTTC. It encodes CSASPGLYEQYF.

The chain links TRBV6-5 to TRBJ2-7; 7 positions agree with TRBD1. V shed 6 bases and J 4 bases; nucleotides not matched to a gene: 9. The germline CDR1 and CDR2 sequences are MNHEY and SVGAGI. The CDR3 is made up of 14 amino acids. The chain's CDR3 is CASRAGTVEYEQYF. In DNA, the CDR3 is TGTGCCAGCAGGGCCGGGACAGTAGAGTACGAGCAGTACTTC.